This is a list of T cell receptor beta chains from one sample in a study of CD8+ T cells in alopecia areata. Data came from immunoSEQ multiplex PCR; TCRdb stores just in-frame clones and leaves some out. Of approximately 210,000 clones detected, roughly 70% appear once; the ten largest clones hold 1.3%. The input for sequencing was CD4+ T cells sorted from blood, taken around week 49, from a patient treated with tofacitinib. The receptor set was obtained from a human donor with alopecia areata. Each CDR3 is given with its conserved first and last residue. The order of the fields is CDR3 DNA, CDR3 protein, D gene, J gene, V gene, clone size. The D gene is left open where the match is weak. Rows give clone size only sometimes, using once, few, many, or a class for an expanded clone.

TGTGCCAGTACCCTTAGCGGCTACGAGCAGTACTTC,CASTLSGYEQYF,.,TRBJ2-7,TRBV11-2,.
TGTGCCAGCAGTTACTCGATGGGGGCAGGCTACACCTTC,CASSYSMGAGYTF,.,TRBJ1-2,TRBV6-5,.
TGCAGCTCCCTAACAGGGTCGGATACGCAGTATTTT,CSSLTGSDTQYF,.,TRBJ2-3,TRBV29-1,.
TGCGCCAGCAGCTTGGGAGGGAACACTGAAGCTTTCTTT,CASSLGGNTEAFF,.,TRBJ1-1,TRBV5-1,few
TGTGCCAGCAGCTTAGCGGCTAGCGGGGGGCAAGAGACCCAGTACTTC,CASSLAASGGQETQYF,TRBD2,TRBJ2-5,TRBV7-2,.
TGCAGCGTCGAAAGGCCAGGGGCGAGCTATGGCTACACCTTC,CSVERPGASYGYTF,.,TRBJ1-2,TRBV29-1,.
TGTGCCAGCAATAGGGACACCGAGCAGTACTTC,CASNRDTEQYF,.,TRBJ2-7,TRBV2,.
TGTGCCAGCAGCCCCGGTGACATCTACGAGCAGTACTTC,CASSPGDIYEQYF,.,TRBJ2-7,TRBV7-3,.
TGTGCCAGCAGCGTCTTAGGGCAGCACTATGGCTACACCTTC,CASSVLGQHYGYTF,.,TRBJ1-2,TRBV9,few
TGTGCCAGCAGCGTGACAAGGAACACTGAAGCTTTCTTT,CASSVTRNTEAFF,.,TRBJ1-1,TRBV5-6,.
TGTGCCATCCGGGGGGGCAACTCTGGGGCCAACGTCCTGACTTTC,CAIRGGNSGANVLTF,TRBD2,TRBJ2-6,TRBV28,.
TGCAGCTACAGGGACACCTACGAGCAGTACTTC,CSYRDTYEQYF,.,TRBJ2-7,TRBV29-1,few
TGTGCCAGCAGCTACACCCCTAGCGGGGGCGGCATTCAGTACTTC,CASSYTPSGGGIQYF,TRBD2,TRBJ2-4,TRBV7-9,.
TGTGCCAGCAGTTTATCGGGATTGGCGGGCTACACCTTC,CASSLSGLAGYTF,.,TRBJ1-2,TRBV27,.
TGCAGCGGCTTGGGGAGCTTGGGCACTGAAGCTTTCTTT,CSGLGSLGTEAFF,.,TRBJ1-1,TRBV29-1,.
TGCAGCGTTGAACCCTATGGCTACACCTTC,CSVEPYGYTF,.,TRBJ1-2,TRBV29-1,once
TGCAGCGTTGTGGAGACCGGAGAGACCCAGTACTTC,CSVVETGETQYF,.,TRBJ2-5,TRBV29-1,few
TGTGCCAGCAGCCCTACCCCGGGGTTCGGCTACACCTTC,CASSPTPGFGYTF,.,TRBJ1-2,TRBV2,once
TGTGCCACCAGCACAGATTACACCTACGAGCAGTACTTC,CATSTDYTYEQYF,.,TRBJ2-7,TRBV15,.
TGTGCCAGTAAGACAGGGGCCACCGGGGAGCTGTTTTTT,CASKTGATGELFF,TRBD1,TRBJ2-2,TRBV19,few
TGTGCCTGGAGGGGGACAGGGGTGAATCAGCCCCAGCATTTT,CAWRGTGVNQPQHF,TRBD1,TRBJ1-5,TRBV30,.
TGCAGCGCTCTGTCCGGGACAGGGCGCTACGAGCAGTACTTC,CSALSGTGRYEQYF,TRBD1,TRBJ2-7,TRBV29-1,few
TGCGCCAGCAGCTCCCAGAATGAGCAGTTCTTC,CASSSQNEQFF,.,TRBJ2-1,TRBV5-1,.